The table lists the clone carrying this TCR beta chain with a few counts. V shed 3 bases and J 1 base; nucleotides not matched to a gene: 6. This CDR3 region has 17 residues. CDR1 MNHEY and CDR2 SMNVEV come from the germline V gene (reference sequence). This sample stems from a study of shared clonotypes between healthy human individuals. The repertoire was sequenced with immunoSEQ multiplex PCR; TCRdb's copy has only in-frame clones and lacks some. The table includes around 700,000 clones, about two thirds detected once. The chain couples TRBV27 to TRBJ2-3, with 11 bases lining up with TRBD2. The sequencing input was memory CD4+ T cells sorted from blood. Subset denoted: CD45RA-negative fraction. The clonotype originates from a young woman in good health. The CDR3: CASSFLAGGLGTDTQYF. Written as DNA, the CDR3 is TGTGCCAGCAGTTTTTTAGCGGGAGGGCTGGGCACAGATACGCAGTATTTT.